This entry lists 8 T cell receptor beta chains sequenced from one sample in a study of PD-1 blockade in classical Hodgkin lymphoma. With no exception, relapse followed autologous stem cell transplantation in all patients, and brentuximab vedotin exposure varied. The table came from immunoSEQ multiplex PCR; TCRdb's copy has only in-frame clones and leaves some out. The table includes several thousand clones, around four fifths detected once. The sequenced sample was peripheral blood mononuclear cells (PBMCs), obtained at baseline. These receptors came from a human donor with classical Hodgkin lymphoma.

The chain links TRBV2 to TRBJ2-5, with 11 bases matching TRBD1. CDR3 length: 18 residues. Trimming took 5 bases from V and 5 from J; bases not matched to a gene: 16. CDR1 SNHLY and CDR2 FYNNEI come from the germline V gene. CDR3 DNA sequence: TGTGCCAGCAGTCCCGGGACAGGGGGTTACCTGGAGGGGGAGACCCAGTACTTC. This encodes CASSPGTGGYLEGETQYF. The whole variable domain, filled in from reference TRBV2 and TRBJ2-5, reads EPEVTQTPSHQVTQMGQEVILRCVPISNHLYFYWYRQILGQKVEFLVSFYNNEISEKSEIFDDQFSVERPDGSNFTLKIRSTKLEDSAMYFCASSPGTGGYLEGETQYFGPGTRLLVL.

This chain links TRBV6-5 with TRBJ2-1, with 9 bases matching TRBD1. The CDR3 covers 15 residues. Trimming took 5 bases from V and 5 from J; bases not matched to a gene: 7. The germline gives CDR1 MNHEY, CDR2 SVGAGI. The CDR3 loop reads CASSPQDRGDNEQFF. The CDR3 bases are TGTGCCAGCAGTCCTCAGGACAGGGGAGACAATGAGCAGTTCTTC.

This chain uses TRBV9 with TRBJ1-1; no definite D call. The CDR3 contains 14 residues. CDR1 and CDR2 (germline): SGDLS, YYNGEE. V dropped 4 bases and J dropped 3 bases, with 13 bases sitting between them. CDR3 protein: CASSYSGGDTEAFF. CDR3 nucleotide sequence: TGTGCCAGCAGCTATTCAGGCGGGGACACTGAAGCTTTCTTT. Together with reference TRBV9 and TRBJ1-1, the CDR3 gives the full variable domain: DSGVTQTPKHLITATGQRVTLRCSPRSGDLSVYWYQQSLDQGLQFLIQYYNGEERAKGNILERFSAQQFPDLHSELNLSSLELGDSALYFCASSYSGGDTEAFFGQGTRLTVV.

The chain joins TRBV14 to TRBJ2-7; TRBD2 matches at 10 bases. Germline V CDR1 and CDR2: SGHDN, FVKESK. This CDR3 region has 15 residues. Trimming removed 5 bases from V and 3 bases from J; junction bases left unmatched: 7. CDR3 residues: CASSFTGTSDYEQYF. The CDR3 DNA is TGTGCCAGCAGCTTTACCGGGACTAGCGACTACGAGCAGTACTTC.

The chain recombines TRBV7-2 with TRBJ2-3; 7 bases match TRBD2. Trimming removed 3 bases from V and 1 base from J; junction bases left unmatched: 4. The CDR3 runs 15 residues. Germline CDR1 SGHTA, CDR2 FQGNSA. The CDR3 loop reads CASSFLAAGTDTQYF. CDR3 DNA: TGTGCCAGCAGCTTTCTAGCGGCCGGCACAGATACGCAGTATTTT. Combining the CDR3 with reference TRBV7-2 and TRBJ2-3 gives the whole variable domain GAGVSQSPSNKVTEKGKDVELRCDPISGHTALYWYRQSLGQGLEFLIYFQGNSAPDKSGLPSDRFSAERTGGSVSTLTIQRTQQEDSAVYLCASSFLAAGTDTQYFGPGTRLTVL.

CDR3 residues: CASSPYDRAADGYTF. As DNA, the CDR3 is TGTGCCAGTTCCCCCTATGACAGGGCCGCAGATGGCTACACCTTC. The chain links TRBV19 to TRBJ1-2, with 7 bases matching TRBD1. Unmatched junction bases numbered 15, after V lost 8 bases and J lost 6 bases. The CDR3 length is 15 residues. CDR1 and CDR2 (germline): LNHDA, SQIVND (reference sequence).

The chain recombines TRBV6-6 with TRBJ1-4, with 8 bases identical to TRBD1. Trimming took 6 bases from V and 8 from J; bases not matched to a gene: 11. Germline V gene data show CDR1 as MNHNY and CDR2 as SVGAGI (reference sequence). This CDR3 spans 15 amino acids. CDR3 sequence reads: CASRTGQGSVEKLFF. The CDR3 coding sequence is TGTGCCAGCAGAACCGGACAGGGTTCAGTAGAAAAACTGTTTTTT.

The J gene is TRBJ1-2, the V gene TRBV28; TRBD1 is a possible D gene (5 bases). Between the trimmed V and J ends, which lost 10 bases and 2 bases, there was a span of 14 bases. Germline values: CDR1 MDHEN, CDR2 SYDVKM. CDR3 length equals 13 residues. DNA for the CDR3: TGTGCCATCGACACGGGACCCAACTATGGCTACACCTTC. Protein product: CAIDTGPNYGYTF.